This TCR beta chain was obtained from a study of blood T cell repertoires in COVID-19. About the research overall: Samples came from the United States, Italy and Spain, spanning acute and convalescent COVID-19. Nucleic acid was either cDNA or gDNA, and it came from T cells, B-cell-depleted T cells, or PBMCs.

Germline CDR1 SGHRS, CDR2 YFSETQ. Trimming cost V 5 bases and J 1 base, with 6 bases left between them. The CDR3 is made up of 13 amino acids. This clone has a single count. Authors' data handling: Reference gene primer amplification gave estimated nucleated cell counts. TCRdb keeps only in-frame clones here, not all; method: immunoSEQ multiplex PCR. That table is the source of V, J and clone size, and D and trimming were worked out from the DNA. The sample holds around 150,000 clones; 81% are singletons and the top ten take 8% to 9.5%. This clonotype was sampled from an older woman with active or convalescent COVID-19. Sequencing was carried out using peripheral blood. The chain employs TRBV5-1 and TRBJ2-2; D uncertain. The CDR3 here is CASRRQNTGELFF. CDR3 bases: TGCGCCAGCAGACGACAGAACACCGGGGAGCTGTTTTTT.